This T cell receptor beta chain was sequenced during a study of early T cells in non-severe SARS-CoV-2 infection. The CDR3 has 16 amino acids. In germline, CDR1 is LNHNV, CDR2 YYDKDF (reference sequence). The V gene lost 6 bases and the J gene lost 6 bases, with 22 bases spanning the gap. This clonotype has a count of ten or more. MiXCR, applied by TCRdb to the 5' RACE reads, yields one record per CDR3 protein. This table has tens of thousands of distinct CDR3 sequences, roughly 5% appearing once. The TCR comes from an adult who was a healthcare worker with PCR-confirmed SARS-CoV-2 infection or an uninfected control (not recorded which). The chain links TRBV15 to TRBJ2-3; possibly TRBD1 for D (5 bases). Sequenced material: whole blood. CDR3 coding DNA: TGTGCCACCAGTCAACCGGCCACAGGCCTCGTGGATACGCAGTATTTT. This translates into CATSQPATGLVDTQYF.